Shown below are 14 T cell receptor beta chains from a single sample sequenced in a study of T-cell memory formation after mild COVID-19 (TCRdb year 2021). Libraries were prepared through 5' RACE. For sequencing, an Illumina NovaSeq 6000 was employed. In TCRdb, the public reads were trimmed at Q25 with fastp and aligned with MiXCR, with productive beta chains retained. Records with the same CDR3 protein are collapsed into one entry carrying the most frequent genes and DNA. Present in this sample are roughly 350,000 distinct CDR3 sequences, roughly an eighth of which were seen just once. 22% of the sample is held by the ten biggest clonotypes. Sequencing was done on a sample of PBMCs or a T cell subset sorted from them (not recorded which). All receptors derive from a man aged 18-30 years who had mild COVID-19 (a few samples of this study predate the infection). The sample titles of this study are shuffled in the database, so cell type and time point are left out; the donor was told from shared clones.

CDR3 residues: CASSEVVNTEAFF. CDR3 coding DNA: TGTGCCAGCAGTGAAGTTGTGAACACTGAAGCTTTCTTT. The rearrangement joins TRBV2 to TRBJ1-1; D is uncertain. V shed 1 base and J shed 0 bases, with 3 bases lying between them. From germline, CDR1 is SNHLY and CDR2 FYNNEI. This CDR3 region has 13 residues.

This clonotype was observed a few times. The genes are TRBV7-2 and TRBJ1-1; weak D call: TRBD1 (6 bases). Trimming shortened V by 5 bases and J by 5 bases, and 12 bases separated the two germline ends. Germline lookup yields CDR1 SGHTA and CDR2 FQGNSA. The CDR3 length is 13 residues. The CDR3 reads CASSGGLRTEAFF. The CDR3 bases are TGTGCCAGCAGCGGGGGGCTGCGTACTGAAGCTTTCTTT.

The chain joins TRBV12-3 or TRBV12-4 to TRBJ1-1; D perhaps matches TRBD1 (6 bases). The CDR3 length is 14 residues. V lost 6 bases, J lost 0 bases, and 11 bases lay in between. This chain's CDR3 is CASSNTGLNTEAFF. The CDR3 nucleotides are TGTGCCAGCAGCAATACAGGGTTGAACACTGAAGCTTTCTTT.

This clonotype has a count of ten or more. The J gene is TRBJ2-1, the V gene TRBV5-1, with TRBD1 matching 8 bases. Trimming took 4 bases from V and 2 from J; bases not matched to a gene: 2. This CDR3 region has 14 residues. CDR1 and CDR2 (germline): SGHRS, YFSETQ. The CDR3 sequence: CASSPGGPYNEQFF. The CDR3 region has the DNA TGCGCCAGCAGCCCAGGGGGCCCCTACAATGAGCAGTTCTTC.

This clonotype has only one observation. The rearrangement joins TRBV19 to TRBJ2-3; the match to TRBD2 covers 7 bases. Trimming removed 1 base from V and 0 bases from J; junction bases left unmatched: 4. Germline CDR1 and CDR2: LNHDA and SQIVND (reference sequence). The CDR3 consists of 16 residues. The DNA for the CDR3 is TGTGCCAGTAGTATAGCGCCTAGCGGAAGCACAGATACGCAGTATTTT. This translates into CASSIAPSGSTDTQYF.

This clonotype was counted many times. This chain uses TRBV10-3 with TRBJ2-1; D unclear. CDR1 is ENHRY and CDR2 is SYGVKD in the germline V gene. V shed 2 bases and J shed 3 bases, with 2 bases lying between them. This CDR3 is 12 amino acids long. This CDR3 reads CAISEVYNEQFF. CDR3 nucleotide sequence: TGTGCCATCAGTGAGGTCTACAATGAGCAGTTCTTC.

V and J are TRBV30 and TRBJ2-1, with 10 nucleotides matching TRBD2. Germline V gene lookup returns CDR1 GTSNPN and CDR2 SVGIG (reference sequence). The CDR3 is 13 residues long. The trim removed 8 bases at V and 8 bases at J, leaving 9 bases unmatched. Here the CDR3 reads CAEKRGGPHEQFF. CDR3 in DNA: TGTGCCGAGAAGCGGGGGGGACCCCATGAGCAGTTCTTC. Based on the CDR3 plus reference TRBV30 and TRBJ2-1, the full variable domain is SQTIHQWPATLVQPVGSPLSLECTVEGTSNPNLYWYRQAAGRGLQLLFYSVGIGQISSEVPQNLSASRPQDRQFILSSKKLLLSDSGFYLCAEKRGGPHEQFFGPGTRLTVL.

This chain uses TRBV12-3 or TRBV12-4 with TRBJ1-3; D may be TRBD1 (6 bases). The V end was cut by 6 bases, the J end by 2 bases, with 11 bases between. The CDR3 length is 14 residues. CDR3 nucleotides: TGTGCCAGCAGAAGAGGGGGGACTGGAAACACCATATATTTT. Protein product: CASRRGGTGNTIYF.

This clonotype has just a few counts. The chain combines TRBV29-1 with TRBJ2-3; D may correspond to TRBD1 or TRBD2 (5 bases each). Germline V lookup: CDR1 SQVTM, CDR2 ANQGSEA. The length of the CDR3 is 13 residues. Between the trimmed V and J ends, which lost 4 bases and 4 bases, there was a span of 12 bases. DNA of the CDR3: TGCAGCGTTGTCACCTTGGGGGCAGATACGCAGTATTTT. Encoded protein: CSVVTLGADTQYF.

There are many counts of this clonotype. The V gene is TRBV27, the J gene TRBJ2-3; the D is unclear. The CDR3 spans 14 residues. Germline CDR1 reads MNHEY; CDR2 reads SMNVEV (reference sequence). The ends were cut back, 5 bases at V and 1 base at J, with 10 bases in the middle. The CDR3 loop is CASSSNAGTDTQYF. The CDR3 DNA is TGTGCCAGCAGTAGTAACGCTGGCACAGATACGCAGTATTTT.

This rearrangement joins TRBV30 to TRBJ1-6; D gene uncertain. The length of the CDR3 is 13 residues. Germline V lookup: CDR1 GTSNPN, CDR2 SVGIG (reference sequence). Trimming took off 3 bases at V and 9 bases at J, with 12 bases between the two ends. In DNA form, the CDR3 reads TGTGCCTGGAGCTCTACATTATCTTCACCCCTCCACTTT. Its translation is CAWSSTLSSPLHF.

This chain links TRBV5-1 with TRBJ2-5; 9 positions agree with TRBD2. This CDR3 is built from 13 residues. CDR1 SGHRS and CDR2 YFSETQ come from the germline V gene. The junction had 1 base not matched to a gene; V was cut back by 4 bases and J by 3 bases. CDR3 in DNA: TGCGCCAGCAGCCCTAGCGGGGAAGAGACCCAGTACTTC. Its translation is CASSPSGEETQYF.

The chain is built from TRBV24-1 and TRBJ2-3; D call uncertain. Trimming removed 6 bases at V and 4 bases at J, with 4 bases between. CDR3 length equals 11 residues. CDR1 is KGHDR and CDR2 is SFDVKD in the germline V gene. Here the CDR3 reads CATSPADTQYF. The CDR3 nucleotides read TGTGCCACCAGTCCAGCAGATACGCAGTATTTT.

The chain recombines TRBV6-2 or TRBV6-3 with TRBJ1-1; D unresolved. Trimming stripped 11 bases from V and 1 base from J, with 14 bases between. This CDR3 has 13 residues. Germline V gene lookup returns CDR1 MNHEY and CDR2 SVGEGT. CDR3 nucleotides: TGTGCCGCCAGCCGCTTGGAGAACACTGAAGCTTTCTTT. Protein product: CAASRLENTEAFF.